The sequence of this TCR beta chain was determined in a study of T cell responses to AZD1222 COVID-19 vaccine. Study conclusions and caveats: Repertoire collection took place solely once the T cell response had peaked. Possibly, clonal diversity was underestimated; donors were largely white British and included more females. Increased Spike-specific TCR breadth and depth were observed after two AZD1222 doses.

Of note for this clone: Its target is unknown.

The assay was immunoSEQ multiplex PCR, and TCRdb's table has in-frame clones only and misses some. The sample has some 120,000 clones, about 92% seen once. The TCR comes from an adult in good health. Here the sequenced sample was peripheral blood, taken on day 0 of AZD1222 vaccination.

Written as DNA, the CDR3 is TGTGCCAGCAGTTTGGTGGCAGGGGTTCTGACTGGGGCCAACGTCCTGACTTTC. Protein product: CASSLVAGVLTGANVLTF. The gene calls are TRBV27 and TRBJ2-6, with a tentative D call TRBD1 (6 bases). The CDR3 is 18 amino acids. Trimming cost V 3 bases and J 2 bases, with 17 bases left between them. Per germline, CDR1 MNHEY and CDR2 SMNVEV (reference sequence).